This T cell receptor beta chain is drawn from a study of blood T cells in healthy people across ages. Trimming shortened V by 6 bases and J by 0 bases, and 8 bases separated the two germline ends. Germline V gives CDR1 MNHEY, CDR2 SVGAGI. The CDR3 is 14 residues long. Then a second PCR, running about 7 to 11 cycles, was carried out with a sample-barcoded 5' primer and a J-beta primer mix. One entry per CDR3 protein, called by TCRdb with MiXCR from the 5' RACE reads. This table holds more than 700,000 distinct CDR3 sequences, 35% to 50% found once. General study results and limits: Bulk PBMC profiling left naive and antigen-experienced comparisons inconclusive.

Details on this clonotype: What it recognizes is unknown.

The chain couples TRBV6-5 to TRBJ1-4; the D gene is possibly TRBD1 (5 bases). The sample taken for sequencing was blood. The sequence derives from a man older than 75 in good health. The CDR3 protein is CASRDTATNEKLFF. In DNA form, the CDR3 reads TGTGCCAGCAGGGACACAGCAACTAATGAAAAACTGTTTTTT.